The present T cell receptor (beta chain) was sequenced within a study of molecular identifiers for immune sequencing clone quantification (dated by TCRdb to 2016 to 2019). Background on the whole study: For a replicate experiment, RNA from around 18,000 or 91,000 naive CD8 T cells was divided into five aliquots, and four of the five aliquots were sequenced. This methods study used CD8 T cells to benchmark TCR RNA copy counting and molecular-identifier clustering-based TCR repertoire sequencing (MIDCIRS).

Libraries of naive CD8 T cells were built from about 20,000 to 1,000,000 sorted cells, with 10%, 30% or 50% of the purified RNA used. Naive CD8 T cells, defined as CD8+CD4-CCR7+CD45RA+, were FACS-sorted into RLT Plus buffer on a BD FACSAria II. To test detection sensitivity, Jurkat RNA equal to fewer than 13 TCR copies was added to samples of roughly 18,000-1,100,000 naive CD8 T cells. Enrichment of CD8 T cells was performed with RosetteSep CD8+ T Cell Enrichment Cocktail and Ficoll-Paque, after which ACK red cell lysis was carried out. The library relied on PCR. The reads were generated on a NextSeq 500. Bulk TCR libraries were generated as previously described, with the TCR primers listed in Table S5 used. Total RNA was purified with the Qiagen AllPrep DNA/RNA kit. Before any analysis, reads coming from multiple sequencing runs of the same library were combined into one pool. The study's processing was this. Reads were retained only if their TCR constant sequence matched exactly, and those retained reads were trimmed to 150 nt and grouped according to their 12-nt molecular barcodes. Reads in each barcode group were sub-clustered using a 15% Levenshtein threshold, and a quality-weighted consensus sequence was built for each RNA molecule. Non-functional sequences were excluded, and lower-count sequences lying one edit away from another sequence were also excluded. Based on fitting two negative binomial distributions, any barcode sub-cluster with under 20% of the maximum read count was discarded. The public reads were run again by TCRdb, first through fastp at Q25 and then through MiXCR, and only productive beta chains were kept. Entries that share a CDR3 protein sequence are merged under the most common genes and DNA. V and J calls and clone size were set by TCRdb, not the authors. The sample contains approximately 97,000 distinct CDR3 sequences, 24% of them found a single time. 0.85% to 1% of the sample comes from the top ten.

Study-wide conclusions, independent of this receptor: Modeling indicated around 3 TCR RNA copies recovered per cell, compared with around 10 by digital PCR, which implies a capture efficiency of 25% to 35%. Even against a background of about a million naive CD8 T cells, spiked-in Jurkat TCR RNA amounting to a single cell's worth was reported to be detectable. Spiked-in Jurkat TCR RNA (approximately 10 copies' worth), which is not part of the donor repertoire, was contained in the naive libraries. When barcode sub-clustering was not used, chimeric consensus sequences inflated TCR diversity, with chimeras reaching as high as 47%. Highly expanded clone sizes could be underestimated because identical TCR molecules may share a barcode. In CMV-specific effector cells, clones with more than 20 RNA copies contained over 97% of molecules, whereas in naive cells such clones contained under 1% of molecules.

This clonotype was picked up a small number of times. Its antigen specificity is not known. Nothing much larger sits one base from this clone, and base qualities are not available. The CDR3, from cysteine to phenylalanine, totals 15 residues. Only CDR3 DNA remains: 45 bases, in frame from the first base. V lost 4 bases and J lost 4 bases; the stretch between them is 13 bases long. The receptor's source is a human donor in good health. Some libraries in this study had Jurkat cell RNA spiked in. The sequence is built from TRBV12-3 or TRBV12-4 and TRBJ2-2, with the D call perhaps TRBD1 or TRBD2, as 5 bases match in each case. The specimen was naive CD8+ T cells from blood, with Jurkat cell RNA spiked in. The cell subset or site label corresponds to: FACS-sorted CD8+CD4-CCR7+CD45RA+ naive T cells. The DNA reads TGTGCCAGCAGTTCTACTATTGGGGGCACCGGGGAGCTGTTTTTT. Its protein is CASSSTIGGTGELFF.